These 18 T cell receptor beta chains came from one sample sequenced in a study of blood T cells in healthy people across ages. The use of a sample-barcoded 5' primer and a J-beta primer mix characterized a second PCR of roughly 6 to 11 cycles. TCRdb itself ran the 5' RACE reads through MiXCR, one entry per CDR3 protein. The table records around 670,000 distinct CDR3 sequences, under 30% of them present only once. The sample was blood. These TCRs come from a woman older than 75 in good health.

The chain has TRBV14 and TRBJ2-7; 8 bases are shared with TRBD1. CDR1 SGHDN and CDR2 FVKESK come from the germline V gene. V lost 5 bases, J lost 1 base, and 7 bases stayed unmatched. This CDR3 is built from 15 residues. The CDR3 loop reads CASSCPGTGSYEQYF. CDR3 nucleotides: TGTGCCAGCAGCTGCCCGGGGACAGGTTCCTACGAGCAGTACTTC.

Ten or more counts support this clonotype. V is TRBV27 and J is TRBJ1-2; 9 nucleotides align to TRBD1. V lost 6 bases and J lost 7; bases outside the gene matches: 9. CDR3 size: 14 residues. Germline V gene lookup returns CDR1 MNHEY and CDR2 SMNVEV (reference sequence). This CDR3 reads CASSTSRTGVGYTF. The CDR3, as DNA: TGTGCCAGCAGCACCAGCAGGACAGGGGTTGGCTACACCTTC.

This clonotype was picked up many times. The chain couples TRBV5-1 to TRBJ2-1; D call uncertain. Trimming shortened V by 0 bases and J by 2 bases, and 9 bases separated the two germline ends. This CDR3 region has 15 residues. The germline V gene has CDR1 SGHRS and CDR2 YFSETQ. The CDR3 protein is CASSLVGKPYNEQFF. As DNA, the CDR3 is TGCGCCAGCAGCTTGGTAGGTAAACCCTACAATGAGCAGTTCTTC.

This clonotype has ten or more counts. The gene calls are TRBV20-1 and TRBJ2-1, with D perhaps matching TRBD1 (6 bases). Germline CDR1 reads DFQATT; CDR2 reads SNEGSKA (reference sequence). The CDR3 runs 14 residues. Trimming pared 5 bases from V and 1 base from J, leaving 12 bases between. Here the CDR3 reads CSAHVQGSYNEQFF. The CDR3 nucleotides read TGCAGTGCTCACGTACAGGGATCCTACAATGAGCAGTTCTTC.

Regarding this clonotype: Given a much more abundant clone one base away, this may be a read error. The rearrangement links TRBV3-1 to TRBJ2-7; 10 bases fit TRBD1. Per the germline V gene, CDR1 is LGHDT and CDR2 is YNNKEL (reference sequence). This CDR3 region has 16 residues. CDR3 residues: CTSSQVPRQGAHEQYF. As DNA, the CDR3 is TGTACCAGCAGCCAAGTTCCGAGACAGGGGGCCCACGAGCAGTACTTC.

The chain couples TRBV5-1 to TRBJ2-1, with 12 bases identical to TRBD2. Looked up from germline, CDR1 is SGHRS and CDR2 is YFSETQ. Germline trimming cut 3 bases from V and 4 bases from J; bases unmatched to any gene: 5. The CDR3 contains 16 residues. The CDR3 sequence is CASSSTSGRQYNEQFF. Written as DNA, the CDR3 is TGCGCCAGCAGCTCAACTAGCGGGAGGCAATACAATGAGCAGTTCTTC.

This chain links TRBV29-1 with TRBJ2-3, with 7 positions matching TRBD1. V shed 4 bases, J shed 3 bases, and the junction held 4 bases outside the gene matches. CDR3 size: 13 residues. Germline CDR1 reads SQVTM; CDR2 reads ANQGSEA. The CDR3 nucleotides are TGCAGCGTTGGACAGGGATATACAGATACGCAGTATTTT. As protein: CSVGQGYTDTQYF.

The V and J genes are TRBV7-2 and TRBJ1-4; 7 bases agree with TRBD1. This CDR3 has 16 amino acids. In germline, CDR1 is SGHTA, CDR2 FQGNSA. V lost 5 bases, J lost 5 bases, and 11 bases stayed unmatched. The CDR3 DNA reads TGTGCCAGCAGCGGAGCCGGACAGGCCTTAAATGAAAAACTGTTTTTT. Translation gives CASSGAGQALNEKLFF.

This clonotype was counted at least ten times. The chain employs TRBV20-1 and TRBJ1-5; D not resolved. In germline, CDR1 is DFQATT, CDR2 SNEGSKA (reference sequence). The CDR3 loop spans 12 amino acids. V was trimmed by 2 bases and J by 4 bases, leaving 6 bases between them. CDR3: CSARSGNQPQHF. The CDR3 coding sequence is TGCAGTGCTAGATCGGGGAATCAGCCCCAGCATTTT.

This clonotype was recorded at least ten times. In DNA, the CDR3 is TGCAGTGCTAGAGAGGCTAGCGGGGGGCCCCCCTACAATGAGCAGTTCTTC. Its translation is CSAREASGGPPYNEQFF. The J gene is TRBJ2-1, the V gene TRBV20-1; 11 positions match TRBD2. Germline V CDR1 and CDR2: DFQATT, SNEGSKA (reference sequence). V lost 0 bases to trimming and J lost 2 bases; unmatched junction nucleotides: 6. The CDR3 has 17 amino acids.

The CDR3 sequence: CASSLDPSGRTDTQYF. In nucleotides, the CDR3 is TGCGCCAGCAGCTTGGATCCTAGCGGGAGGACAGATACGCAGTATTTT. The rearrangement uses TRBV5-1 and TRBJ2-3; TRBD2 matches at 11 bases. The V gene's germline CDR1 is SGHRS and CDR2 YFSETQ. This CDR3 region has 16 residues. V shed 0 bases and J 3 bases; nucleotides not matched to a gene: 3.

Comment on this clonotype: One base away lies a much larger clone, so this may be a sequencing read error. This rearrangement joins TRBV6-2 or TRBV6-3 to TRBJ2-4; D is ambiguous. The CDR3 covers 12 residues. The V gene's germline CDR1 is MNHEY and CDR2 SVGEGT. V dropped 5 bases and J dropped 10 bases, with 12 bases sitting between them. CDR3 residues: CASSITIGIQYF. CDR3 nucleotides: TGTGCCAGCAGTATTACGATAGGGATTCAGTACTTC.

As regards this clonotype: Given a much more abundant clone one base away, this may be a read error. This sequence joins TRBV5-6 and TRBJ2-6, with TRBD1 as a possible D gene (5 bases). CDR1 is SGHDT and CDR2 is YYEEEE in the germline V gene. The CDR3 length is 16 residues. The CDR3 sequence is CASSLDPGSGANVRTF. The CDR3 coding sequence is TGTGCCAGCAGCTTGGATCCGGGCTCTGGGGCCAACGTCCGGACTTTC.

This clonotype has a count of ten or more. The V gene is TRBV19, the J gene TRBJ2-1; 11 bases agree with TRBD2. Trimming removed 6 bases from V and 6 bases from J; junction bases left unmatched: 4. Germline V gene sequence: CDR1 LNHDA, CDR2 SQIVND (reference sequence). CDR3 size: 14 residues. The CDR3 DNA is TGTGCCAGTAGAAGGCTAGCGGGGGGCAATGAGCAGTTCTTC. It encodes CASRRLAGGNEQFF.

The chain is built from TRBV5-4 and TRBJ1-6, with no clear D. Per the germline V gene, CDR1 is SGHNT and CDR2 is YYREEE (reference sequence). V gave up 2 bases and J gave up 10 bases, with 13 bases separating them. This CDR3 region has 14 residues. CDR3 in amino acids: CASSFVGPGSPLHF. CDR3 DNA sequence: TGTGCCAGCAGCTTTGTTGGGCCGGGGTCACCCCTCCACTTT.

This clonotype was seen ten or more times. The V and J genes are TRBV7-9 and TRBJ2-1; D remains unclear. CDR1 is SEHNR and CDR2 is FQNEAQ in the germline V gene (reference sequence). V lost 3 bases and J lost 6, with 12 bases in between. The CDR3 extends over 14 amino acids. The CDR3: CASSFPYRTNEQFF. The CDR3 DNA is TGTGCCAGCAGCTTTCCCTACCGGACCAATGAGCAGTTCTTC.

This clonotype was counted between two and nine times. This may stem from a read error, because a much larger clone lies one nucleotide away. This chain links TRBV20-1 with TRBJ2-7; TRBD2 aligns across 13 bases. Germline CDR1 is DFQATT and CDR2 is SNEGSKA (reference sequence). V lost 0 bases, J lost 7 bases, and 12 bases stayed unmatched. The CDR3 extends over 17 amino acids. CDR3 nucleotide sequence: TGCAGTGCTAGAGATCTCCTACTAGCGGGGGGGTTCAATGAGCAGTACTTC. Translation gives CSARDLLLAGGFNEQYF.

The V and J genes are TRBV7-2 and TRBJ1-3, with unresolved D. Per germline, CDR1 SGHTA and CDR2 FQGNSA. The V end lost 5 bases, the J end lost 0 bases, and 17 bases lay between the germline ends. CDR3 length: 17 amino acids. CDR3 nucleotides: TGTGCCAGCAGCCCCCGGTGGGCTTTCAGCTCTGGAAACACCATATATTTT. Translation gives CASSPRWAFSSGNTIYF.